This TCR beta chain stems from a study of CD8 T cells in Susac syndrome. RNA totalling 0.5 to 1 ug underwent reverse transcription with random hexamers. The authors amplified TCR beta CDR3 across 54 Vbeta and 13 Jbeta using immunoSEQ multiplex PCR. TCRdb reprocessed the immunoSEQ multiplex PCR reads via MiXCR and lists one record per CDR3 protein. The sample includes about 200,000 distinct CDR3 sequences, approximately 94% of them seen just once. V was clipped by 1 base and J by 5 bases, with 8 bases between them. The CDR3 extends over 13 amino acids. Per germline, CDR1 SGHDN and CDR2 FVKESK. In blood CD8+ and CD4+ T cells, TCR beta underwent sequencing. Included as multiple sclerosis controls were treatment-naive patients who had stable or active relapsing-remitting disease. The authors negatively isolated CD8+ and CD4+ T cells and FACS-enriched TEMRA cells.

The chain has TRBV14 and TRBJ2-5; D gene unclear. Sequencing was carried out using CD4+ T cells from PBMCs. This clonotype was sampled from a human donor with multiple sclerosis. DNA of the CDR3: TGTGCCAGCAGCCAAGGCCATGGGGAGACCCAGTACTTC. It codes for CASSQGHGETQYF.